This T cell receptor beta chain was recorded in a study of CD8 T cells in ankylosing spondylitis. Study conclusions and caveats: Fewer than 10 highly homologous variants made up a TCR beta motif that seemed to typify ankylosing spondylitis blood. Matched synovial fluid from ankylosing spondylitis patients was reported to be enriched for disease-linked clones. Disease-linked clones bore a CD8+ phenotype, appearing relatively rarely in peripheral blood. Some of these motif variants have turned up before, in reports on reactive arthritis synovial fluid and blood.

Germline loops: CDR1 MGHRA, CDR2 YSYEKL. J was trimmed by 7 bases and V by 4 bases; bases with no gene match: 11. The length of the CDR3 is 18 residues. This clonotype was detected only a few times. The antigen is undetermined. One entry per CDR3 protein results from TCRdb running MiXCR on the 5' RACE reads. Of some 340,000 distinct CDR3 sequences in the sample, under 15% were seen once. The source material was blood, either unsorted or a sorted T cell fraction (not recorded which). This chain links TRBV4-1 with TRBJ2-1; 15 bases agree with TRBD2. This receptor was taken from a male donor with ankylosing spondylitis or in good health (not recorded which). The CDR3 coding sequence is TGCGCCAGCAGCCGGCGAGATGGACTAGCGGGGGGGAAGAATGAGCAGTTCTTC. Its protein product is CASSRRDGLAGGKNEQFF.